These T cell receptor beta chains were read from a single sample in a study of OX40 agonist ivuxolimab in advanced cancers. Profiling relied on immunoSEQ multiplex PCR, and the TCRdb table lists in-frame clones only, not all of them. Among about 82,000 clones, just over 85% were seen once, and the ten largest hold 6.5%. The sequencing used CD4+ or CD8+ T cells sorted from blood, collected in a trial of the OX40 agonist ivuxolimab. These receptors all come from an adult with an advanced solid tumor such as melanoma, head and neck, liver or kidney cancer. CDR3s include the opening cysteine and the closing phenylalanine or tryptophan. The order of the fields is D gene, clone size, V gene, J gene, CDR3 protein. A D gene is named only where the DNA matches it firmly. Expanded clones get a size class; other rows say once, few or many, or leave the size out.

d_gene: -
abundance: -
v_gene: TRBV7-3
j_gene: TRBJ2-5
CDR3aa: CASSPAGRETQYF

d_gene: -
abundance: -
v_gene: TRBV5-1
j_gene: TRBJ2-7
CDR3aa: CASSLNFYEQYF

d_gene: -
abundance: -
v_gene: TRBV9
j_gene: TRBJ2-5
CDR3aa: CASSVGLGGKTQYF

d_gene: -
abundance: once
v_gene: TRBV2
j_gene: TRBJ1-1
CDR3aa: CASSGGKNTEAFF

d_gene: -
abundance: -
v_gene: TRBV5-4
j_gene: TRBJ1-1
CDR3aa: CASSFPQGAEAFF

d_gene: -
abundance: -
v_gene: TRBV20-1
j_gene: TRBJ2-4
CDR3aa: CSARAGNRQYF

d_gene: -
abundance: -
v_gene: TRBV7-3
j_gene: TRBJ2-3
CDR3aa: CASSSPSGDTQYF

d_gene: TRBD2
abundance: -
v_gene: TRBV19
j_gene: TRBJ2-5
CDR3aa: CATRTSAETQYF

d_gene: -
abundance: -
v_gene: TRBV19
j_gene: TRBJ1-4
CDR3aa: CASSSQGGGNEKLFF

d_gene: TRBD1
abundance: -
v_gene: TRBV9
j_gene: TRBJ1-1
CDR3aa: CASSYTPRTGGRTEAFF

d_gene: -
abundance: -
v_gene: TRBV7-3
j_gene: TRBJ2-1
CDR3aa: CASEGLVF

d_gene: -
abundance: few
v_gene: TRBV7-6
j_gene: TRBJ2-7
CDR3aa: CASSPGSEQYF

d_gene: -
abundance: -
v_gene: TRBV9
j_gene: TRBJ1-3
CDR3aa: CASSPRVTVNSGNTIYF

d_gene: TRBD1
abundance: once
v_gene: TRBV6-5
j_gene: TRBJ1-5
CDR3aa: CASSRTGVLNQPQHF

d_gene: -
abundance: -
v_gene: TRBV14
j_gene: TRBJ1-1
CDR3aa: CASSYRIGTEAFF

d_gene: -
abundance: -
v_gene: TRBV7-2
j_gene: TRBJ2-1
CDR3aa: CASSWTGTRSSYNEQFF

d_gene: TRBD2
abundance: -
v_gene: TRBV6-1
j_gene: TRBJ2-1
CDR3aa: CASNPSGGVLEQFF

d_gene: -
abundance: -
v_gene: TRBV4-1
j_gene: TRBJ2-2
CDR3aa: CASSRSSVNTGELFF

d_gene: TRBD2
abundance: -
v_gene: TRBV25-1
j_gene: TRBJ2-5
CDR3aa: CASSDPQIAGVAETQYF

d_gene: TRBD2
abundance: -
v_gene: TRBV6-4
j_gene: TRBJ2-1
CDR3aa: CASSGGLGFYNEQFF

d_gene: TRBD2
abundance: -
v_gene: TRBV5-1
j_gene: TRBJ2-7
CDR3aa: CASSLQLAALYEQYF

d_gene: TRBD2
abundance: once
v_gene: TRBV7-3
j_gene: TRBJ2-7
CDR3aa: CASSPSGQFYEQYF